These T cell receptor beta chains were read from a single sample in a study of blood T cells in healthy people across ages. TCRdb itself ran the 5' RACE reads through MiXCR, one entry per CDR3 protein. The sample lists just over 1 million distinct CDR3 sequences, over 35% occurring once. Specimen: blood. The receptors were gathered from a woman in her sixties in good health. CDR3s include the opening cysteine and the closing phenylalanine or tryptophan. A D gene is named only where the DNA matches it firmly. Clone size appears in some rows only: once, few, many, or a class for an expanded clone.

J gene,V gene,CDR3 length,D gene,clone size,CDR3 DNA,CDR3 protein
TRBJ2-7,TRBV20-1,12,-,-,TGCAGTGCTAGAGATCCGTGGCGGGAGCAGTACTTC,CSARDPWREQYF
TRBJ2-7,TRBV4-1,13,-,-,TGCGCCAGCAGCCGAAGCCCTCTCTACGAGCAGTACTTC,CASSRSPLYEQYF
TRBJ2-2,TRBV5-1,11,-,few,TGCGCCAGTAGCCAAAACCGGGAGCTGTTTTTT,CASSQNRELFF
TRBJ2-7,TRBV5-4,15,TRBD2,-,TGTGCCAGCAGCTTGGCCCAACTAGCGGGAAACGAGCAGTACTTC,CASSLAQLAGNEQYF
TRBJ2-1,TRBV12-3/TRBV12-4,17,TRBD1,-,TGTGCCAGCAGGGGACAGGTCGGGTTAAGGTCCTACAATGAGCAGTTCTTC,CASRGQVGLRSYNEQFF
TRBJ2-1,TRBV15,14,TRBD1,-,TGTGCCACCAGCGCCCGACAGGGTAGGAATGAGCAGTTCTTC,CATSARQGRNEQFF
TRBJ2-7,TRBV12-3/TRBV12-4,15,-,few,TGTGCCAGCAGTTTAGCGCCAGCGGAGGTGTACGAGCAGTACTTC,CASSLAPAEVYEQYF
TRBJ1-1,TRBV5-1,16,TRBD1,-,TGCGCCAGCAGGCCCGACAGGGGAAAGGCAGGCACTGAAGCTTTCTTT,CASRPDRGKAGTEAFF
TRBJ2-6,TRBV2,13,-,-,TGTGCCAGCCTCCACGGAGGGGCCAACGTCCTGACTTTC,CASLHGGANVLTF
TRBJ2-1,TRBV7-3,13,-,-,TGTGCCAGCAGAATGACTATCTCTAGTGAGCAGTTCTTC,CASRMTISSEQFF
TRBJ1-4,TRBV27,17,-,few,TGTGCCAGCAGTTTATCGTCGGTCACAGGGACTAATGAAAAACTGTTTTTT,CASSLSSVTGTNEKLFF
TRBJ2-3,TRBV11-2,18,TRBD2,once,TGTGCCAGCAGCTTAGATTACGGACTAGCAGACTCTGGATGGGCGCAGTATTTT,CASSLDYGLADSGWAQYF
TRBJ1-6,TRBV27,15,-,-,TGTGCCAGCAGTTTCACAGGGCGAAATAATTCACCCCTCCACTTT,CASSFTGRNNSPLHF
TRBJ2-4,TRBV7-9,16,-,few,TGTGCCAGCAGCTCCACCCTAGGGGGAGCCAAAAACATTCAGTACTTC,CASSSTLGGAKNIQYF
TRBJ2-1,TRBV20-1,14,-,few,TGCAGTGCTAGAGATCTAGGGTTGGGCAATGAGCAGTTCTTC,CSARDLGLGNEQFF
TRBJ2-7,TRBV20-1,12,-,few,TGCAGTGCTAGCCTAGTCCCCTACGAGCAGTACTTC,CSASLVPYEQYF
TRBJ2-1,TRBV10-2,15,TRBD2,-,TGCGCCAGCAAACCCGTAGCGGGAGGGATGGATGAGCAGTTCTTC,CASKPVAGGMDEQFF
TRBJ2-3,TRBV6-4,13,-,-,TGTGCCAGCAGTGAAGAGGGCACAGATACGCAGTATTTT,CASSEEGTDTQYF
TRBJ1-4,TRBV7-8,17,TRBD1,-,TGTGCCAGCAGCTTAGCCCTCAACAGGGGAGGGAATGAAAAACTGTTTTTT,CASSLALNRGGNEKLFF
TRBJ2-4,TRBV12-3/TRBV12-4,14,-,many,TGTGCCAGCAGTTTAGGGCGGGGGCAGAGCATTCAGTACTTC,CASSLGRGQSIQYF
TRBJ2-7,TRBV15,16,-,-,TGTGCCACCAGCTGGGGGGGCGGGAGTGAGGGCAATGAGCAGTACTTC,CATSWGGGSEGNEQYF
TRBJ1-2,TRBV12-3/TRBV12-4,13,-,few,TGTGCCAGCAGTTCTCAGGAGGACTATGGCTACACCTTC,CASSSQEDYGYTF
TRBJ2-7,TRBV2,15,-,-,TGTGCCAGCAGTGGGAGGACATGCGTCTCCTACGAGCAGTACTTC,CASSGRTCVSYEQYF
TRBJ2-3,TRBV3-1,16,-,-,TGTGCCAGCAGCCCTCTAGCGCTTCCCCCGGGAGATACGCAGTATTTT,CASSPLALPPGDTQYF
TRBJ1-2,TRBV9,14,-,few,TGTGCCAGTAGCGTAGGGGGTGCTCACTATGGCTACACCTTC,CASSVGGAHYGYTF
TRBJ1-1,TRBV20-1,16,TRBD1,-,TGCAGTGCTAGAGATTCAACAGGGGGCTGGAACACTGAAGCTTTCTTT,CSARDSTGGWNTEAFF
TRBJ2-3,TRBV20-1,19,TRBD2,-,TGCAGTGCTAGAGATCTTCGTTGGACTAGCGGGAGGGTCACAGATACGCAGTATTTT,CSARDLRWTSGRVTDTQYF
TRBJ2-7,TRBV7-2,17,-,-,TGTGCCAGCAGCTTAAACCCTGGGGCCGCTAGCTCCTACGAGCAGTACTTC,CASSLNPGAASSYEQYF
TRBJ2-6,TRBV12-3/TRBV12-4,17,TRBD2,few,TGTGCCAGCAGTGCAGGACTAGCGGGAAGTGGGGCCAACGTCCTGACTTTC,CASSAGLAGSGANVLTF
TRBJ1-6,TRBV7-9,14,TRBD1,-,TGTGCCAGCACCCAAGGGGGCGATAATTCACCCCTCCACTTT,CASTQGGDNSPLHF